Below are 3 T cell receptor beta chains sequenced from a single sample in a study of blood T cell repertoires in COVID-19. Data came from immunoSEQ multiplex PCR; TCRdb stores just in-frame clones and leaves some out. The sample lists under 40,000 clones, about 90% occurring once. The sample was peripheral blood. The receptors were sampled from a man aged 45-60 years with active or convalescent COVID-19.

The chain recombines TRBV7-8 with TRBJ2-7, with a possible D match to TRBD1 (5 bases). CDR3 length equals 13 residues. The ends were cut back, 5 bases at V and 2 bases at J, with 10 bases in the middle. Germline V CDR1 and CDR2: SGHVS, FQNEAQ. The CDR3, as DNA: TGTGCCAGCAGCCAAGAACAGGCCTACGAGCAGTACTTC. Its protein product is CASSQEQAYEQYF. Combining the CDR3 with reference TRBV7-8 and TRBJ2-7 gives the whole variable domain GAGVSQSPRYKVAKRGQDVALRCDPISGHVSLFWYQQALGQGPEFLTYFQNEAQLDKSGLPSDRFFAERPEGSVSTLKIQRTQQEDSAVYLCASSQEQAYEQYFGPGTRLTVT.

This clone was counted a single time. The chain combines TRBV9 with TRBJ1-3; no clear D gene. Germline V gives CDR1 SGDLS, CDR2 YYNGEE. This CDR3 has 14 amino acids. Deletions cut 0 bases from V and 3 bases from J, with 7 bases between. CDR3 region: CASSVGGGGNTIYF. The CDR3 nucleotides are TGTGCCAGCAGCGTAGGGGGAGGTGGAAACACCATATATTTT.

This chain uses TRBV19 with TRBJ1-6, with D perhaps matching TRBD1 (5 bases). Germline values: CDR1 LNHDA, CDR2 SQIVND (reference sequence). V gave up 11 bases and J gave up 7 bases, with 18 bases separating them. The CDR3 spans 14 residues. The CDR3 sequence is CASHTGVPNSPLHF. CDR3 nucleotide sequence: TGTGCCTCTCACACGGGGGTTCCGAATTCACCCCTCCACTTT.